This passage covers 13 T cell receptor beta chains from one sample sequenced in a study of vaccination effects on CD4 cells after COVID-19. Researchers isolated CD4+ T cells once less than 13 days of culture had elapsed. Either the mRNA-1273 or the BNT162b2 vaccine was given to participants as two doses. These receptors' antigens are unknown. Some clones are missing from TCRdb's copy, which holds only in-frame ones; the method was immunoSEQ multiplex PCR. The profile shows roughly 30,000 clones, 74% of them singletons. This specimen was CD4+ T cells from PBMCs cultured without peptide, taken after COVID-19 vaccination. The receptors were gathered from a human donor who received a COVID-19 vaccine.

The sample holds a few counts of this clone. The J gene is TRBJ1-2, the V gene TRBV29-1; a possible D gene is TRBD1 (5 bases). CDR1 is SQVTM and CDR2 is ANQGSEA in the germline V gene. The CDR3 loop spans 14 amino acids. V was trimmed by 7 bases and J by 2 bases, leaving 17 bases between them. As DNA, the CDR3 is TGCAGCGCGTCGCCTTCAGGGAGGAACTATGGCTACACCTTC. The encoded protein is CSASPSGRNYGYTF.

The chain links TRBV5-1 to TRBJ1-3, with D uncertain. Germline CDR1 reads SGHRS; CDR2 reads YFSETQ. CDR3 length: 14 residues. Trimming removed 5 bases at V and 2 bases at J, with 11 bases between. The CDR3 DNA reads TGCGCCAGCAGTCCGGGAGAAGCTGGAAACACCATATATTTT. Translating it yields CASSPGEAGNTIYF. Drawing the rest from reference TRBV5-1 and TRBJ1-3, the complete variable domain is KAGVTQTPRYLIKTRGQQVTLSCSPISGHRSVSWYQQTPGQGLQFLFEYFSETQRNKGNFPGRFSGRQFSNSRSEMNVSTLELGDSALYLCASSPGEAGNTIYFGEGSWLTVV.

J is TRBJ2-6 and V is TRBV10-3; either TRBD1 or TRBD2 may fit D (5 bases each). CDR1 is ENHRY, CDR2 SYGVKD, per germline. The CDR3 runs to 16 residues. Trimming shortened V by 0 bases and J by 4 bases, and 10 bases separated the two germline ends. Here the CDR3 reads CAISESHGAGANVLTF. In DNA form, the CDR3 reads TGTGCCATCAGTGAGTCTCACGGGGCCGGGGCCAACGTCCTGACTTTC.

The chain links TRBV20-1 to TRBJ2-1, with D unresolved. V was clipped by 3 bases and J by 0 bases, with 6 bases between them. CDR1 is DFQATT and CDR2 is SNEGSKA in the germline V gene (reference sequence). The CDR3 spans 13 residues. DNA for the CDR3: TGCAGTGCTAGTCCCGTCTCCTACAATGAGCAGTTCTTC. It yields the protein CSASPVSYNEQFF.

As DNA, the CDR3 is TGTGCCAGCAGTTTTCATCAGGGGTGGGGCACCGGGGAGCTGTTTTTT. It yields the protein CASSFHQGWGTGELFF. The rearrangement uses TRBV28 and TRBJ2-2; D might be TRBD1 (6 bases). Trimming removed 3 bases from V and 4 bases from J, with 15 bases in between. The CDR3 is 16 amino acids. The germline V gene encodes CDR1 MDHEN and CDR2 SYDVKM. Supplemented by reference TRBV28 and TRBJ2-2, the full variable domain reads DVKVTQSSRYLVKRTGEKVFLECVQDMDHENMFWYRQDPGLGLRLIYFSYDVKMKEKGDIPEGYSVSREKKERFSLILESASTNQTSMYLCASSFHQGWGTGELFFGEGSRLTVL.

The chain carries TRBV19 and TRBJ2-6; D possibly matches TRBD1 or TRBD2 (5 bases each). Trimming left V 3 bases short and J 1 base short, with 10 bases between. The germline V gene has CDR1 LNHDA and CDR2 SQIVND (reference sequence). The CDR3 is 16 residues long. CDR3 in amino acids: CASSISWGSGANVLTF. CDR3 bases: TGTGCCAGTAGTATCTCATGGGGGTCTGGGGCCAACGTCCTGACTTTC. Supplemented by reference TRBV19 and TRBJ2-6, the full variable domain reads DGGITQSPKYLFRKEGQNVTLSCEQNLNHDAMYWYRQDPGQGLRLIYYSQIVNDFQKGDIAEGYSVSREKKESFPLTVTSAQKNPTAFYLCASSISWGSGANVLTFGAGSRLTVL.

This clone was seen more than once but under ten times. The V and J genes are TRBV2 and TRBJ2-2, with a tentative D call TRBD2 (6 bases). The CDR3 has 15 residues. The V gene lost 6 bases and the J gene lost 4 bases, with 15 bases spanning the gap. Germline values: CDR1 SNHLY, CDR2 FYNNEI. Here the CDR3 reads CASSLSGVSTGELFF. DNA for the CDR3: TGTGCCAGCAGCCTTTCGGGGGTTTCCACCGGGGAGCTGTTTTTT.

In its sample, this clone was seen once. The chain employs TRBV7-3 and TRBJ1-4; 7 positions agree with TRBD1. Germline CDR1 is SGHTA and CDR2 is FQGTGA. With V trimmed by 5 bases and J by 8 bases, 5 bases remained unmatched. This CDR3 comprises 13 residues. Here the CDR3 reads CASSTGVGEKLFF. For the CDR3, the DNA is TGTGCCAGCAGCACAGGGGTAGGAGAAAAACTGTTTTTT.

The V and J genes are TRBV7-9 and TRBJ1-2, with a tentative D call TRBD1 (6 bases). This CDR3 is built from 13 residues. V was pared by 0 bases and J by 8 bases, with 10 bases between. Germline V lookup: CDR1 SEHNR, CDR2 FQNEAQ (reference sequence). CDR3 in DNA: TGTGCCAGCAGCTTAGCTCAGGGGTTCGGCTACACCTTC. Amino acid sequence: CASSLAQGFGYTF.

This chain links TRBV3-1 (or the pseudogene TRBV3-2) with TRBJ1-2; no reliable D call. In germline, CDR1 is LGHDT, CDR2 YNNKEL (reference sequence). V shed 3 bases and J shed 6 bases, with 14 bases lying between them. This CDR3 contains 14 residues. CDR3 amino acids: CASSQDVQANGYTF. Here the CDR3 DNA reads TGTGCCAGCAGCCAGGACGTCCAGGCCAATGGCTACACCTTC.

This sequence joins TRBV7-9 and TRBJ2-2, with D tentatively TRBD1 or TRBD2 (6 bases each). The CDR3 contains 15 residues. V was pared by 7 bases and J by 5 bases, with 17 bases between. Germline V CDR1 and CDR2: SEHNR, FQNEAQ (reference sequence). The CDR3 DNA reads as TGTGCCAGCACCCAAGGGGGGAAGTCGACCGGGGAGCTGTTTTTT. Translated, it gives CASTQGGKSTGELFF.

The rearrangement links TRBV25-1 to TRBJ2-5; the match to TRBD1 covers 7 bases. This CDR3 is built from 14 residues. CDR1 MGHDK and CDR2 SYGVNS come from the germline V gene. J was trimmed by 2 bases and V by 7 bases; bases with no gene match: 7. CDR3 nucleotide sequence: TGTGCCAGCACAACAGGGGTCTTACAAGAGACCCAGTACTTC. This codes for CASTTGVLQETQYF.

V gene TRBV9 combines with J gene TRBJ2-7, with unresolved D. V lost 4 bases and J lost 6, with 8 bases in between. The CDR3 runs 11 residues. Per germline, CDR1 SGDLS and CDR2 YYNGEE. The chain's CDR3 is CASSPRGEQYF. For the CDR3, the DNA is TGTGCCAGCAGCCCCCGCGGCGAGCAGTACTTC.